Shown below are 30 T cell receptor beta chains from a single sample sequenced in a study of blood T cell repertoires in COVID-19. The table came from immunoSEQ multiplex PCR; TCRdb's copy has only in-frame clones and leaves some out. The sample includes under 95,000 clones, approximately 88% of them seen just once. What was sequenced was peripheral blood. These receptors were collected from an elderly woman with active or convalescent COVID-19.

This clone was observed a single time. V usage is TRBV7-2 and J usage is TRBJ2-3, with D maybe TRBD2 (6 bases). The germline V gene encodes CDR1 SGHTA and CDR2 FQGNSA. The CDR3 length is 14 residues. Trimming stripped 5 bases from V and 0 bases from J, with 9 bases between. CDR3: CASSRGLSTDTQYF. Here the CDR3 DNA reads TGTGCCAGCAGCCGGGGACTTAGCACAGATACGCAGTATTTT. The full variable domain, in which reference TRBV7-2 and TRBJ2-3 provide the parts outside the CDR3, is GAGVSQSPSNKVTEKGKDVELRCDPISGHTALYWYRQSLGQGLEFLIYFQGNSAPDKSGLPSDRFSAERTGGSVSTLTIQRTQQEDSAVYLCASSRGLSTDTQYFGPGTRLTVL.

The chain combines TRBV6-1 with TRBJ2-3, with 7 bases lining up with TRBD2. Germline CDR1 reads MNHNS; CDR2 reads SASEGT. This CDR3 is 15 amino acids long. The V and J ends lost 3 bases and 3 bases, in that order; junction bases with no gene match: 6. DNA for the CDR3: TGTGCCAGCAGTGAGCCATGGCGGGAGACAGATACGCAGTATTTT. It specifies CASSEPWRETDTQYF.

The chain links TRBV11-3 to TRBJ2-5; TRBD1 aligns across 8 bases. This CDR3 region has 15 residues. The V gene's germline CDR1 is SGHNT and CDR2 YENEEA. V was pared by 4 bases and J by 4 bases, with 8 bases of the junction left unmatched. CDR3: CASSSRQGRGETQYF. The CDR3 DNA reads TGTGCCAGCAGCTCGCGACAGGGGCGGGGAGAGACCCAGTACTTC.

This clone was counted only a few times. This CDR3 is CASSQGGGSPAYNEQFF. The CDR3 DNA is TGTGCCAGCAGCCAAGGGGGAGGGTCGCCCGCGTACAATGAGCAGTTCTTC. The chain carries TRBV4-2 and TRBJ2-1, with 7 bases aligning to TRBD2. From germline, CDR1 is LGHNA and CDR2 YNFKEQ. The ends lost 1 base at V and 4 bases at J; junction bases unmatched: 10. The CDR3 is 17 residues long.

The CDR3: CASSVRTGGQFF. CDR3 nucleotide sequence: TGTGCCAGCAGCGTACGGACAGGCGGGCAGTTCTTC. This chain uses TRBV7-2 with TRBJ2-1; 7 nucleotides agree with TRBD1. CDR3 length: 12 residues. V lost 5 bases and J lost 12; bases outside the gene matches: 7. CDR1 and CDR2 from the germline V gene are SGHTA and FQGNSA.

In DNA, the CDR3 is TGTGCCAGCAGTGAGGACAGGGGTGCAGATACGCAGTATTTT. It translates to CASSEDRGADTQYF. The rearrangement links TRBV2 to TRBJ2-3; 9 bases agree with TRBD1. The CDR3 consists of 14 residues. Germline V gene data show CDR1 as SNHLY and CDR2 as FYNNEI. The V and J ends lost 3 bases and 4 bases, in that order; junction bases with no gene match: 2. Full variable domain (outside the CDR3, taken from reference TRBV2 and TRBJ2-3): EPEVTQTPSHQVTQMGQEVILRCVPISNHLYFYWYRQILGQKVEFLVSFYNNEISEKSEIFDDQFSVERPDGSNFTLKIRSTKLEDSAMYFCASSEDRGADTQYFGPGTRLTVL.

CDR3 protein: CASSLGTGLRVTEAFF. In DNA form, the CDR3 reads TGTGCCAGCAGCTTGGGGACAGGGCTTAGGGTCACTGAAGCTTTCTTT. The V call is TRBV5-6, the J call TRBJ1-1, with 8 bases matching TRBD1. V was pared by 0 bases and J by 4 bases, with 8 bases of the junction left unmatched. CDR3 length: 16 residues. Germline V lookup: CDR1 SGHDT, CDR2 YYEEEE.

The chain employs TRBV2 and TRBJ1-2; D may be TRBD1 (6 bases). V shed 6 bases and J shed 2 bases, with 28 bases lying between them. CDR3 size: 19 residues. CDR1 and CDR2 (germline): SNHLY, FYNNEI. CDR3 nucleotides: TGTGCCAGCAGCACAGATACGGAGTGGCAGGGGTGGGAAAACTATGGCTACACCTTC. As protein: CASSTDTEWQGWENYGYTF. Filled out from reference TRBV2 and TRBJ1-2, the complete variable domain reads EPEVTQTPSHQVTQMGQEVILRCVPISNHLYFYWYRQILGQKVEFLVSFYNNEISEKSEIFDDQFSVERPDGSNFTLKIRSTKLEDSAMYFCASSTDTEWQGWENYGYTFGSGTRLTVV.

This chain connects TRBV5-4 to TRBJ2-2; maybe TRBD2 (6 bases). The germline gives CDR1 SGHNT, CDR2 YYREEE (reference sequence). The CDR3 loop spans 16 amino acids. The V gene lost 1 base and the J gene lost 5 bases, with 15 bases spanning the gap. The CDR3 DNA sequence: TGTGCCAGCAGCTTGCAGGCGGGAACGAGGACCGGGGAGCTGTTTTTT. Translated, it gives CASSLQAGTRTGELFF. Full variable domain (rest looked up from reference TRBV5-4 and TRBJ2-2): ETGVTQSPTHLIKTRGQQVTLRCSSQSGHNTVSWYQQALGQGPQFIFQYYREEENGRGNFPPRFSGLQFPNYSSELNVNALELDDSALYLCASSLQAGTRTGELFFGEGSRLTVL.

For the CDR3, the DNA is TGTGCCAGCAGGGTTCGGGAGGGGGCCTACGAGCAGTACTTC. It is translated as CASRVREGAYEQYF. V is TRBV2 and J is TRBJ2-7, with 8 bases identical to TRBD2. The junction had 6 bases not matched to a gene; V was cut back by 6 bases and J by 2 bases. The CDR3 totals 14 residues. CDR1 and CDR2 (germline): SNHLY, FYNNEI. The variable domain in full, completed from reference TRBV2 and TRBJ2-7, reads EPEVTQTPSHQVTQMGQEVILRCVPISNHLYFYWYRQILGQKVEFLVSFYNNEISEKSEIFDDQFSVERPDGSNFTLKIRSTKLEDSAMYFCASRVREGAYEQYFGPGTRLTVT.

V gene TRBV19 combines with J gene TRBJ1-1; unclear D gene. Per germline, CDR1 LNHDA and CDR2 SQIVND (reference sequence). CDR3 length: 13 residues. V lost 1 base and J 0 bases, leaving 3 bases between the germline ends. The CDR3 DNA is TGTGCCAGTAGTATAGCCATGAACACTGAAGCTTTCTTT. This sequence encodes CASSIAMNTEAFF. The full variable domain, its missing parts supplied by reference TRBV19 and TRBJ1-1, is DGGITQSPKYLFRKEGQNVTLSCEQNLNHDAMYWYRQDPGQGLRLIYYSQIVNDFQKGDIAEGYSVSREKKESFPLTVTSAQKNPTAFYLCASSIAMNTEAFFGQGTRLTVV.

The CDR3 loop reads CASSLTTGATDTQYF. The CDR3 DNA reads as TGTGCCAGCAGCTTGACCACAGGGGCCACAGATACGCAGTATTTT. The J gene is TRBJ2-3, the V gene TRBV5-6; 7 bases map to TRBD1. This CDR3 spans 15 amino acids. V lost 1 base and J lost 2; bases outside the gene matches: 4. Germline V gives CDR1 SGHDT, CDR2 YYEEEE.

The genes are TRBV15 and TRBJ1-1; D gene unclear. CDR3 size: 14 residues. Germline V gene lookup returns CDR1 LNHNV and CDR2 YYDKDF (reference sequence). Trimming removed 9 bases at V and 1 base at J, with 15 bases between. This CDR3 reads CATSLRRGNTEAFF. Here the CDR3 DNA reads TGTGCCACTTCTCTCCGGCGGGGGAACACTGAAGCTTTCTTT.

The rearrangement uses TRBV9 and TRBJ1-2, with TRBD1 matching 7 bases. The length of the CDR3 is 14 residues. With V trimmed by 0 bases and J by 5 bases, 4 bases remained unmatched. The germline V gene has CDR1 SGDLS and CDR2 YYNGEE. CDR3 region: CASSVVDRDYGYTF. The CDR3 DNA follows: TGTGCCAGCAGCGTAGTAGACAGGGATTATGGCTACACCTTC.

The genes are TRBV19 and TRBJ1-2; 7 nucleotides align to TRBD1. The CDR3 length is 13 residues. With 2 bases clipped from V and 10 bases from J, the junction kept 7 bases outside the gene matches. Germline V CDR1 and CDR2: LNHDA, SQIVND (reference sequence). CDR3 DNA sequence: TGTGCCAGTAGTATATCCACAGGGGTGACCTACACCTTC. It translates to CASSISTGVTYTF.

The chain couples TRBV9 to TRBJ2-7, with TRBD1 matching over 7 bases. CDR1 SGDLS and CDR2 YYNGEE come from the germline V gene. The V and J ends lost 4 bases and 6 bases, in that order; junction bases with no gene match: 4. The length of the CDR3 is 12 residues. The CDR3 DNA reads TGTGCCAGCAGCAACAGGGGCGGCGAGCAGTACTTC. Its translation: CASSNRGGEQYF.

The chain joins TRBV7-2 to TRBJ2-5; TRBD2 matches 7 bases. The CDR3 loop spans 16 amino acids. From germline, CDR1 is SGHTA and CDR2 FQGNSA. V trimming: 1 base; J trimming: 5 bases; junction bases outside the gene matches: 10. The CDR3 DNA follows: TGTGCCAGCAGCTTAGGAGTGGCGGAGGGAGGGGAGACCCAGTACTTC. This encodes CASSLGVAEGGETQYF.

This rearrangement joins TRBV19 to TRBJ1-4; 9 bases are a match to TRBD1. V trimming: 5 bases; J trimming: 8 bases; junction bases outside the gene matches: 6. Germline assignment: CDR1 LNHDA and CDR2 SQIVND (reference sequence). This CDR3 has 14 residues. CDR3 region: CASSSTGGYEKLFF. CDR3 nucleotide sequence: TGTGCCAGTAGTTCTACAGGGGGCTACGAAAAACTGTTTTTT. The whole variable domain, filled in from reference TRBV19 and TRBJ1-4, reads DGGITQSPKYLFRKEGQNVTLSCEQNLNHDAMYWYRQDPGQGLRLIYYSQIVNDFQKGDIAEGYSVSREKKESFPLTVTSAQKNPTAFYLCASSSTGGYEKLFFGSGTQLSVL.

The V call is TRBV28, the J call TRBJ1-2; 10 bases fit TRBD1. V was pared by 5 bases and J by 4 bases, with 1 base of the junction left unmatched. CDR1 MDHEN and CDR2 SYDVKM come from the germline V gene. The CDR3 is 13 amino acids. DNA of the CDR3: TGTGCCAGCAGTGGACAGGGGGGCTATGGCTACACCTTC. Protein product: CASSGQGGYGYTF.

The chain joins TRBV29-1 to TRBJ1-1, with 7 bases lining up with TRBD1. This CDR3 contains 13 residues. CDR1 and CDR2 from the germline V gene are SQVTM and ANQGSEA. V lost 5 bases and J lost 3; bases outside the gene matches: 6. CDR3 DNA: TGCAGCGTTCTGACAGGGTCGTACACTGAAGCTTTCTTT. Amino acids: CSVLTGSYTEAFF.

The chain links TRBV7-3 to TRBJ2-1; 7 bases are shared with TRBD2. The trim removed 8 bases at V and 3 bases at J, leaving 4 bases unmatched. Germline values: CDR1 SGHTA, CDR2 FQGTGA. The CDR3 spans 13 residues. Here the CDR3 reads CASSSGIYNEQFF. The DNA of the CDR3 is TGTGCCAGCTCCAGCGGGATCTACAATGAGCAGTTCTTC.

V is TRBV2 and J is TRBJ2-3; TRBD1 agrees at 8 bases. In germline, CDR1 is SNHLY, CDR2 FYNNEI. The J segment lost 1 base and the V segment lost 7 bases, leaving 13 bases of the junction unmatched. This CDR3 has 17 amino acids. This CDR3 is CASTAQGAPVGTDTQYF. Written as DNA, the CDR3 is TGTGCCAGCACTGCTCAGGGGGCCCCAGTAGGCACAGATACGCAGTATTTT.

This rearrangement joins TRBV18 to TRBJ1-6; 9 bases are a match to TRBD1. The CDR3 consists of 15 residues. V shed 0 bases, J shed 9 bases, and the junction held 3 bases outside the gene matches. Germline CDR1 reads KGHSH; CDR2 reads LQKENI. The CDR3 DNA reads as TGTGCCAGCTCACCACCGGGACAGGGTGGTTCACCCCTCCACTTT. Translating gives CASSPPGQGGSPLHF.

The chain carries TRBV7-2 and TRBJ2-6; 7 bases fit TRBD1. The CDR3 has 15 amino acids. With 10 bases clipped from V and 0 bases from J, the junction kept 6 bases outside the gene matches. Germline CDR1 reads SGHTA; CDR2 reads FQGNSA. CDR3 in amino acids: CANAGGSSGANVLTF. The CDR3 nucleotides read TGTGCCAACGCAGGGGGTAGCTCTGGGGCCAACGTCCTGACTTTC.

This clone was detected only once. One end of the junction varies from germline; a read error may be responsible. The genes are TRBV14 and TRBJ1-3; D remains unclear. Germline loops: CDR1 SGHDN, CDR2 FVKESK. The CDR3 runs to 12 residues. CDR3 sequence (DNA): TGTGCCAGCAGCCAAGATTGGAGGGTTCGAGATTTT. It encodes CASSQDWRVRDF. Full variable domain (rest looked up from reference TRBV14 and TRBJ1-3): EAGVTQFPSHSVIEKGQTVTLRCDPISGHDNLYWYRRVMGKEIKFLLHFVKESKQDESGMPNNRFLAERTGGTYSTLKVQPAELEDSGVYFCASSQDWRVRDFGEGSWLTVV.

CDR3 sequence: CASSIVVGEFNYGYTF. As DNA, the CDR3 is TGTGCCAGTAGTATAGTAGTCGGGGAATTTAACTATGGCTACACCTTC. This sequence joins TRBV19 and TRBJ1-2; D not certain. CDR3 length: 16 amino acids. Germline CDR1 reads LNHDA; CDR2 reads SQIVND (reference sequence). The V gene lost 1 base and the J gene lost 1 base, with 13 bases spanning the gap.

The chain is built from TRBV2 and TRBJ2-1; 12 nucleotides align to TRBD2. Germline assignment: CDR1 SNHLY and CDR2 FYNNEI. V shed 7 bases and J 9 bases; nucleotides not matched to a gene: 13. This CDR3 region has 16 residues. The CDR3 nucleotides are TGTGCCAGCACAGCACCCTCTAGCGGGGGGGCCGGTGAGCAGTTCTTC. Its translation is CASTAPSSGGAGEQFF.

The chain recombines TRBV6-6 with TRBJ2-7; TRBD2 might be the D (5 bases). The germline V gene has CDR1 MNHNY and CDR2 SVGAGI (reference sequence). CDR3 length equals 12 residues. Trimming shortened V by 5 bases and J by 4 bases, and 9 bases separated the two germline ends. CDR3 DNA: TGTGCCAGCAGTGGGAGTGTTTACGAGCAGTACTTC. Encoded protein: CASSGSVYEQYF.

This clone was seen only a few times. The V call is TRBV24-1, the J call TRBJ1-2; no definite D call. Germline V gene sequence: CDR1 KGHDR, CDR2 SFDVKD. The V end was cut by 3 bases, the J end by 6 bases, with 4 bases between. CDR3 length equals 11 residues. CDR3 residues: CATSDDNGYTF. CDR3 coding DNA: TGTGCCACCAGTGATGACAATGGCTACACCTTC.

This clone has just one count. The V gene is TRBV20-1, the J gene TRBJ1-2, with D possibly being TRBD1 (6 bases). This CDR3 comprises 11 residues. Germline V gene sequence: CDR1 DFQATT, CDR2 SNEGSKA (reference sequence). V lost 3 bases to trimming and J lost 12 bases, with 14 bases between them. CDR3 in amino acids: CSASLQGSHTF. The CDR3 nucleotides read TGCAGTGCTAGTTTGCAGGGGTCCCACACCTTC.